The 8 T cell receptor beta chains in this list originate from one sample, sequenced in a study of blood T cell repertoires in COVID-19. Some clones are missing from TCRdb's copy, which holds only in-frame ones; the method was immunoSEQ multiplex PCR. This sample has roughly 150,000 clones, with approximately 90% found just once. The sample was peripheral blood. Source of these receptors: a woman aged 70-85 years with acute or convalescent COVID-19.

The rearrangement joins TRBV9 to TRBJ2-5; D may be TRBD2 (6 bases). Trimming took off 3 bases at V and 5 bases at J, with 20 bases between the two ends. Germline CDR1 is SGDLS and CDR2 is YYNGEE. The CDR3 has 16 residues. In nucleotides, the CDR3 is TGTGCCAGCAGCGGCTTCGCGCAGGGTGGGGGGGAGACCCAGTACTTC. Translated, it gives CASSGFAQGGGETQYF.

J is TRBJ1-4 and V is TRBV28; 7 bases fit TRBD1. Germline CDR1 MDHEN, CDR2 SYDVKM. The CDR3 loop spans 17 amino acids. J gave up 8 bases and V 6 bases, and 18 bases lay outside the gene matches. The CDR3 DNA reads TGTGCCAGCAGCCATAATATCGAGGGGGCAAAGAGGGAAAAACTGTTTTTT. It yields the protein CASSHNIEGAKREKLFF.

The CDR3 sequence is CATSVLTGNTEAFF. The DNA for the CDR3 is TGTGCCACCAGCGTATTGACAGGGAACACTGAAGCTTTCTTT. The V call is TRBV15, the J call TRBJ1-1, with a weak D call TRBD1 (6 bases). Between the trimmed V and J ends, which lost 5 bases and 1 base, there was a span of 11 bases. CDR1 LNHNV and CDR2 YYDKDF come from the germline V gene (reference sequence). The CDR3 loop spans 14 amino acids.

This clone was seen a few times. V gene TRBV6-1 combines with J gene TRBJ2-3; maybe TRBD2 (6 bases). V gave up 1 base and J gave up 2 bases, with 10 bases separating them. Germline lookup yields CDR1 MNHNS and CDR2 SASEGT. The CDR3 has 15 amino acids. The DNA of the CDR3 is TGTGCCAGCAGTGAAGTCAGGGACTTCACAGATACGCAGTATTTT. Translating gives CASSEVRDFTDTQYF.

V and J are TRBV25-1 and TRBJ1-6, with D tentatively TRBD1 (5 bases). With 1 base removed from V and 8 bases from J, the gap between germline ends came to 12 bases. The CDR3 loop spans 15 amino acids. Germline loops: CDR1 MGHDK, CDR2 SYGVNS. The CDR3 region has the DNA TGTGCCAGCAGTGAATTGGGGCAGCAGGATTCACCCCTCCACTTT. It specifies CASSELGQQDSPLHF.

The gene calls are TRBV5-1 and TRBJ2-2; TRBD1 matches at 8 bases. The trim removed 0 bases at V and 6 bases at J, leaving 7 bases unmatched. The CDR3 loop spans 16 amino acids. Germline V gene data show CDR1 as SGHRS and CDR2 as YFSETQ. The CDR3 here is CASSLDAQGAAGELFF. CDR3 nucleotides: TGCGCCAGCAGCTTGGATGCCCAGGGGGCTGCCGGGGAGCTGTTTTTT.

V usage is TRBV28 and J usage is TRBJ2-4, with TRBD1 identical over 8 bases. The germline CDR1 and CDR2 sequences are MDHEN and SYDVKM. Unmatched junction bases numbered 5, after V lost 6 bases and J lost 1 base. The CDR3 is 15 amino acids. CDR3 bases: TGTGCCAGCAGCCTACAGGGGGTGGCCAAAAACATTCAGTACTTC. Translating it yields CASSLQGVAKNIQYF.

This sequence joins TRBV13 and TRBJ1-4; 11 positions agree with TRBD1. J gave up 6 bases and V 3 bases, and 6 bases lay outside the gene matches. Per germline, CDR1 PRHDT and CDR2 FYEKMQ (reference sequence). This CDR3 contains 16 residues. CDR3 DNA: TGTGCCAGCAGCTTCTCTGGACAGGGGGCTTATGAAAAACTGTTTTTT. The encoded protein is CASSFSGQGAYEKLFF. Looking up the rest from reference TRBV13 and TRBJ1-4 gives the full variable domain: AAGVIQSPRHLIKEKRETATLKCYPIPRHDTVYWYQQGPGQDPQFLISFYEKMQSDKGSIPDRFSAQQFSDYHSELNMSSLELGDSALYFCASSFSGQGAYEKLFFGSGTQLSVL.